This is a list of T cell receptor beta chains from one sample in a study of T cell responses to AZD1222 COVID-19 vaccine. Method: immunoSEQ multiplex PCR; TCRdb's copy keeps in-frame clones and lacks some. The sample carries about 140,000 clones, about 91% recorded once. Sequenced here: peripheral blood, sampled on day 0 of AZD1222 vaccination. These receptor sequences come from an adult in good health. The CDR3 runs from the conserved cysteine through the conserved F or W. Each record gives: D gene, J gene, V gene, clone size, CDR3 DNA, CDR3 protein. The D gene is left open where the match is weak. Rows give clone size only sometimes, using once, few, many, or a class for an expanded clone.

D: .
J: TRBJ2-5
V: TRBV13
size: .
DNA: TGTGCCAGCAGCCCCCTGGGGGCCGAGCGAGAGACCCAGTACTTC
CDR3: CASSPLGAERETQYF

D: TRBD1
J: TRBJ2-7
V: TRBV7-9
size: .
DNA: TGTGCCAGCAGCTTCCGACAGGGCCGGGACTACGAGCAGTACTTC
CDR3: CASSFRQGRDYEQYF

D: TRBD1
J: TRBJ1-6
V: TRBV6-2/TRBV6-3
size: .
DNA: TGTGCCAGCAGTCCGGGACAGGATTATTCACCCCTCCACTTT
CDR3: CASSPGQDYSPLHF

D: .
J: TRBJ1-6
V: TRBV5-1
size: .
DNA: TGCGCCAGCAGACAAGGGACCCAATTAACCCGCCCTAATTCACCCCTCCACTTT
CDR3: CASRQGTQLTRPNSPLHF

D: TRBD1
J: TRBJ2-5
V: TRBV5-4
size: .
DNA: TGTGCCAGCAGCTTCGTCACAGGGGAGAGGGAGACCCAGTACTTC
CDR3: CASSFVTGERETQYF

D: TRBD1
J: TRBJ1-1
V: TRBV18
size: .
DNA: TGTGCCAGCTCGCCACAGGGGCCGGGCACTGAAGCTTTCTTT
CDR3: CASSPQGPGTEAFF

D: .
J: TRBJ1-1
V: TRBV13
size: .
DNA: TGTGCCAGCAGCTTACTGGGGCAATTGAACACTGAAGCTTTCTTT
CDR3: CASSLLGQLNTEAFF

D: .
J: TRBJ2-1
V: TRBV13
size: .
DNA: TGTGCCAGCAGCCCCCGAGGGGCAGAGGGCTTCAATGAGCAGTTCTTC
CDR3: CASSPRGAEGFNEQFF

D: .
J: TRBJ2-7
V: TRBV4-1
size: .
DNA: TGCGCCAGCAGCCAAGCTAGCTCCTACGAGCAGTACTTC
CDR3: CASSQASSYEQYF

D: .
J: TRBJ1-2
V: TRBV6-5
size: .
DNA: TGTGCCAGCGGCAGGGGTGAAGGTTTATATGGCTACACCTTC
CDR3: CASGRGEGLYGYTF

D: TRBD2
J: TRBJ2-3
V: TRBV5-1
size: .
DNA: TGCGCCAGCAGCTTGGACCCTAGCGGCCTTACAGATACGCAGTATTTT
CDR3: CASSLDPSGLTDTQYF

D: .
J: TRBJ2-7
V: TRBV15
size: few
DNA: TGTGCCACCAGCCCGGGGGCTTACTACGAGCAGTACTTC
CDR3: CATSPGAYYEQYF

D: .
J: TRBJ1-4
V: TRBV7-8
size: .
DNA: TGTGCCAGCAGCTTAGAAGCAACTAATGAAAAACTGTTTTTT
CDR3: CASSLEATNEKLFF

D: .
J: TRBJ2-7
V: TRBV6-2/TRBV6-3
size: .
DNA: TGTGCCAGCAGTTACTCTCGGGGTAACGAGCAGTACTTC
CDR3: CASSYSRGNEQYF

D: .
J: TRBJ1-2
V: TRBV7-9
size: .
DNA: TGTGCCAGCAGCGAGCTGAACGCCCTCGTAGGCTACACCTTC
CDR3: CASSELNALVGYTF

D: .
J: TRBJ2-3
V: TRBV9
size: .
DNA: TGTGCCAGCAGCATCCGGGACACCGACACAGATACGCAGTATTTT
CDR3: CASSIRDTDTDTQYF

D: .
J: TRBJ1-2
V: TRBV28
size: .
DNA: TGTGCCAGCAGTTTATACGGGGGGCTCCAGGGTGGCTACACCTTC
CDR3: CASSLYGGLQGGYTF

D: .
J: TRBJ2-7
V: TRBV5-1
size: .
DNA: TGCGCCAGCAGCTTGGGCCCCGGCAGCTCCTACGAGCAGTACTTC
CDR3: CASSLGPGSSYEQYF

D: TRBD1
J: TRBJ1-3
V: TRBV11-2
size: few
DNA: TGTGCCAGCAGCCTCGGGACAGGGTCTGGAAACACCATATATTTT
CDR3: CASSLGTGSGNTIYF